Reported below is one T cell receptor beta chain. This clonotype has a single count. Its antigen specificity is not known. One base away there is no much larger clone; base qualities are not given. V loses 5 bases at its end and J loses 3 bases; junction bases beyond the gene matches: 11. CDR1 and CDR2 (SEHNR, FQNEAQ) derive from the germline V gene (reference sequence). Taken from cysteine to phenylalanine, the CDR3 has 17 residues. Only the CDR3 part of the read is kept: 51 bases, read in frame from the first base. This entry comes from a study of CD8 T cells in ankylosing spondylitis (dated by TCRdb to the late 2010s). About the full investigation: The study profiled T cell receptor beta repertoires in healthy donors and ankylosing spondylitis patients to find disease-linked TCR variants. In total, the full study cohort was made up of 95 to 110 healthy donors and some 26 ankylosing spondylitis patients. Peripheral blood was sampled, and synovial fluid was additionally collected from ankylosing spondylitis patients.

General findings and caveats noted by the study authors: Some motif variants were previously reported in synovial fluid and blood of reactive arthritis patients, suggesting common disease-initiation mechanisms. Significant enrichment of the disease-linked clones was reported in matched synovial fluid samples from ankylosing spondylitis patients. Blood from ankylosing spondylitis patients appeared to be characterized by a TCR beta motif composed of about eight highly homologous amino acid variants. In peripheral blood, the disease-linked clones were found at relatively low frequencies and had a CD8+ phenotype.

Sequencing took place on an Illumina HiSeq 2500. Quantitative 5'-RACE with molecular barcodes was used to prepare TCR beta libraries. The authors processed their data as follows. A new computational method, built on a probabilistic model of VDJ rearrangement, was used to identify disease-linked TCR variants. TCRdb trimmed public reads at Q25 via fastp, called clones via MiXCR and kept in-frame beta chains. Duplicate CDR3 protein sequences are folded into a single record with the most common DNA and genes. Here the V and J calls rest on TCRdb's processing, not on the authors' analysis. Within this sample are 350,000 to 400,000 distinct CDR3 sequences, with approximately 22% of them counted one time only. About 12% of the sample is held by the ten biggest clonotypes.

The sequence came from a male donor with ankylosing spondylitis or in good health (not recorded which). This sequence uses TRBV7-9 and TRBJ2-1, and TRBD2 matches 9 of the central bases. The material sequenced was blood, either unsorted or a sorted T cell fraction (not recorded which). The CDR3 corresponds to CASSLLGGGALYNEQFF. DNA sequence: TGTGCCAGCAGCCTCCTTGGCGGGGGGGCGCTCTACAATGAGCAGTTCTTC.